This T cell receptor beta chain comes out of a study of CD8 T cells in ankylosing spondylitis. The study, taken as a whole, reports: The authors found the disease-linked clones to be CD8+ and relatively rare in peripheral blood. Earlier literature documents some of the motif variants in reactive arthritis synovial fluid and blood. There was a TCR beta motif, made of 7 to 9 highly homologous variants, that appeared characteristic of ankylosing spondylitis blood. Reportedly, disease-linked clones are significantly enriched in ankylosing spondylitis patients' matched synovial fluid.

Quantitative 5'-RACE with molecular barcodes was used to make the TCR beta libraries. TCRdb recomputed calls from the 5' RACE reads with MiXCR, one row per CDR3 protein. This table holds around 770,000 distinct CDR3 sequences, 12% found once. This clonotype was picked up a small number of times. What it recognizes is unknown. The junction had 13 bases not matched to a gene; V was cut back by 10 bases and J by 7 bases. The CDR3 length is 13 residues. From germline, CDR1 is MNHEY and CDR2 SVGEGT. The sequencing sample was made of blood, either unsorted or a sorted T cell fraction (not recorded which). The receptor comes from a male donor with ankylosing spondylitis. The rearrangement uses TRBV6-2 or TRBV6-3 and TRBJ2-7, with TRBD1 matching 7 bases. CDR3 in amino acids: CATRDSQFWEQYF. CDR3 nucleotides: TGTGCCACCCGGGACAGCCAGTTTTGGGAGCAGTACTTC.